Listed here are 27 T cell receptor beta chains from one sample, sequenced in a study of T cell responses to AZD1222 COVID-19 vaccine (dated by TCRdb to the early 2020s). In light of the paper, this sample's time point label describes: about 28 days (+/-7) after the second vaccine dose. The library was prepared using the immunoSEQ multiplex PCR assay. TCRdb mirrors the immuneACCESS table, restricted to in-frame sequences. Some clones are absent from its copies; in checked studies, under half trace to an unresolved V gene, and the reason for the others is unknown. The sample table records roughly 140,000 clones; 92% of these occur just once. Over 8.5% of the sample goes to the ten largest clones. Sample: peripheral blood, taken 28 days after the second AZD1222 dose. These receptors were obtained from an adult who received the AZD1222 COVID-19 vaccine.

The chain carries TRBV7-2 and TRBJ2-1, with D unclear. The germline gives CDR1 SGHTA, CDR2 FQGNSA. V lost 6 bases and J lost 1, with 13 bases in between. The CDR3 runs to 15 residues. The CDR3 reads CASSLDRMSYNEQFF. The CDR3 bases are TGTGCCAGCAGTTTGGACCGTATGTCCTACAATGAGCAGTTCTTC. The whole variable domain, remainder taken from reference TRBV7-2 and TRBJ2-1, is GAGVSQSPSNKVTEKGKDVELRCDPISGHTALYWYRQSLGQGLEFLIYFQGNSAPDKSGLPSDRFSAERTGGSVSTLTIQRTQQEDSAVYLCASSLDRMSYNEQFFGPGTRLTVL.

This chain connects TRBV5-6 to TRBJ1-1; no reliable D call. This CDR3 has 12 amino acids. Trimming stripped 2 bases from V and 3 bases from J, with 5 bases between. The V gene's germline CDR1 is SGHDT and CDR2 YYEEEE. The CDR3 nucleotides are TGTGCCAGCAGCTTAACCTACACTGAAGCTTTCTTT. Amino acids: CASSLTYTEAFF.

This clone ranks as medium-sized. This chain links TRBV6-6 with TRBJ2-7; 11 bases align to TRBD2. The CDR3 totals 14 residues. The trim removed 7 bases at V and 2 bases at J, leaving 4 bases unmatched. Germline V gives CDR1 MNHNY, CDR2 SVGAGI (reference sequence). The CDR3 DNA follows: TGTGCCAGCACCTTAGCGGGGGGGACCTACGAGCAGTACTTC. Protein sequence: CASTLAGGTYEQYF.

The chain couples TRBV10-3 to TRBJ1-5, with D maybe TRBD1 (5 bases). Germline CDR1 and CDR2: ENHRY and SYGVKD. The CDR3 has 13 amino acids. V gave up 7 bases and J gave up 5 bases, with 12 bases separating them. In DNA form, the CDR3 reads TGTGCCATCACCGTGGGGGTGGATCAGCCCCAGCATTTT. Its translation: CAITVGVDQPQHF.

The chain employs TRBV7-9 and TRBJ2-1; 9 bases map to TRBD2. Germline values: CDR1 SEHNR, CDR2 FQNEAQ (reference sequence). After removal of 3 bases from V and 5 bases from J, the junction contained 8 bases not matched to a gene. The CDR3 is 16 amino acids. CDR3 sequence reads: CASSFLSGSTNNEQFF. CDR3 coding DNA: TGTGCCAGCAGCTTCCTTAGCGGGAGCACCAACAATGAGCAGTTCTTC.

This chain joins TRBV3-1 (or the pseudogene TRBV3-2) and TRBJ2-3; 11 positions match TRBD2. The germline CDR1 and CDR2 sequences are LGHDT and YNNKEL (reference sequence). CDR3 length: 15 residues. V dropped 6 bases and J dropped 6; count of bases not matched to a gene: 8. CDR3 nucleotide sequence: TGTGCCAGCAGTCAGAATAGCGGGGGGGTGGATACGCAGTATTTT. This translates into CASSQNSGGVDTQYF.

The genes are TRBV27 and TRBJ1-2; perhaps TRBD1 as D (6 bases). The length of the CDR3 is 13 residues. Between the trimmed V and J ends, which lost 5 bases and 5 bases, there was a span of 12 bases. Germline values: CDR1 MNHEY, CDR2 SMNVEV (reference sequence). CDR3 region: CASSRTTGYGYTF. The CDR3 DNA sequence: TGTGCCAGCAGTCGAACGACAGGATATGGCTACACCTTC.

The chain combines TRBV28 with TRBJ2-3; D is uncertain. This CDR3 has 16 amino acids. Trimming left V 5 bases short and J 6 bases short, with 21 bases between. Germline CDR1 MDHEN, CDR2 SYDVKM. CDR3 in DNA: TGTGCCAGCAGTGGGGTTCCGGCCCTGTCGTCCGATACGCAGTATTTT. This sequence encodes CASSGVPALSSDTQYF. The full variable domain, completed using reference TRBV28 and TRBJ2-3, is DVKVTQSSRYLVKRTGEKVFLECVQDMDHENMFWYRQDPGLGLRLIYFSYDVKMKEKGDIPEGYSVSREKKERFSLILESASTNQTSMYLCASSGVPALSSDTQYFGPGTRLTVL.

The chain recombines TRBV5-5 with TRBJ2-2; D perhaps matches TRBD2 (5 bases). The CDR3 extends over 12 amino acids. The germline V and J ends were trimmed by 4 bases and 13 bases, with 14 bases remaining between them. Germline CDR1 reads SGHKS; CDR2 reads YYEKEE (reference sequence). This CDR3 is CASSGPGIGLFF. CDR3 nucleotides: TGTGCCAGCAGCGGACCGGGGATAGGGCTGTTTTTT.

The chain is built from TRBV5-6 and TRBJ2-3; D possibly corresponds to TRBD2 (5 bases). Looked up from germline, CDR1 is SGHDT and CDR2 is YYEEEE. V lost 4 bases, J lost 2 bases, and 11 bases lay in between. The CDR3 sequence is 14 residues long. CDR3 nucleotides: TGTGCCAGCAGCCAACAACTAGTCACAGATACGCAGTATTTT. It is translated as CASSQQLVTDTQYF. The whole variable domain, filled in from reference TRBV5-6 and TRBJ2-3, reads DAGVTQSPTHLIKTRGQQVTLRCSPKSGHDTVSWYQQALGQGPQFIFQYYEEEERQRGNFPDRFSGHQFPNYSSELNVNALLLGDSALYLCASSQQLVTDTQYFGPGTRLTVL.

The chain uses TRBV5-6 and TRBJ2-3; TRBD2 aligns across 7 bases. The CDR3 spans 15 residues. CDR1 SGHDT and CDR2 YYEEEE come from the germline V gene. The V gene end was trimmed by 2 bases and the J gene end by 3 bases; junction bases not matched to a gene: 6. CDR3 region: CASSLRAGRTDTQYF. Here the CDR3 DNA reads TGTGCCAGCAGCTTACGAGCGGGGCGTACAGATACGCAGTATTTT. Filled out from reference TRBV5-6 and TRBJ2-3, the complete variable domain reads DAGVTQSPTHLIKTRGQQVTLRCSPKSGHDTVSWYQQALGQGPQFIFQYYEEEERQRGNFPDRFSGHQFPNYSSELNVNALLLGDSALYLCASSLRAGRTDTQYFGPGTRLTVL.

V is TRBV27 and J is TRBJ2-1; 7 nucleotides line up with TRBD2. From germline, CDR1 is MNHEY and CDR2 SMNVEV (reference sequence). CDR3 size: 15 residues. The trim removed 5 bases at V and 3 bases at J, leaving 7 bases unmatched. CDR3 sequence: CASSADPGGYNEQFF. CDR3 sequence (DNA): TGTGCCAGCAGTGCGGACCCGGGGGGCTACAATGAGCAGTTCTTC.

The chain recombines TRBV7-9 with TRBJ2-7; 7 positions agree with TRBD1. The CDR3 has 16 amino acids. CDR1 is SEHNR, CDR2 FQNEAQ, per germline (reference sequence). J lost 0 bases, V lost 6 bases, and 11 bases had no gene match. The CDR3 here is CASSEPMTGSSYEQYF. CDR3 nucleotide sequence: TGTGCCAGCAGTGAGCCGATGACAGGGAGCTCCTACGAGCAGTACTTC.

V gene TRBV10-3 combines with J gene TRBJ1-1, with D hard to call. With 8 bases removed from V and 0 bases from J, the gap between germline ends came to 10 bases. CDR3 size: 13 residues. Germline assignment: CDR1 ENHRY and CDR2 SYGVKD. CDR3 DNA sequence: TGTGCCATCGGAGCGGGGTTGAACACTGAAGCTTTCTTT. Translation: CAIGAGLNTEAFF.

The CDR3 DNA sequence: TGTGCCATCAGCACCGGGACAGCTAACTATGGCTACACCTTC. Translated, it gives CAISTGTANYGYTF. The chain is built from TRBV10-3 and TRBJ1-2; TRBD1 aligns across 7 bases. V lost 6 bases and J lost 0; bases outside the gene matches: 4. Looked up from germline, CDR1 is ENHRY and CDR2 is SYGVKD. CDR3 length equals 14 residues.

This clone was found a few times. The chain recombines TRBV30 with TRBJ1-4; TRBD1 matches at 9 bases. The CDR3 covers 16 residues. Germline lookup yields CDR1 GTSNPN and CDR2 SVGIG (reference sequence). V gave up 0 bases and J gave up 4 bases; unmatched junction bases: 6. The CDR3 DNA reads as TGTGCCTGGAGTGTAAAAAGGGGACAGGGTAATGAAAAACTGTTTTTT. Protein product: CAWSVKRGQGNEKLFF.

V is TRBV9 and J is TRBJ1-1; D is perhaps TRBD1 (5 bases). The germline V gene has CDR1 SGDLS and CDR2 YYNGEE. Trimming shortened V by 3 bases and J by 0 bases, and 12 bases separated the two germline ends. This CDR3 has 15 amino acids. In DNA form, the CDR3 reads TGTGCCAGCAGCGACCCGGCAGGGATGAACACTGAAGCTTTCTTT. It codes for CASSDPAGMNTEAFF.

This chain uses TRBV21-1 with TRBJ2-7; the table's TRBD2 call for D was not verified on the DNA. TRBV21-1 is designated a pseudogene. The CDR3 totals 16 residues. The CDR3 spells CASSQEVGGFSYEQYV. CDR3 nucleotide sequence: TGTGCCAGCAGCCAGGAGGTAGGTGGCTTCTCCTACGAGCAGTACGTC.

V usage is TRBV4-1 and J usage is TRBJ1-6, with D hard to call. There are 17 residues in the CDR3. Trimming left V 1 base short and J 7 bases short, with 17 bases between. Germline V gene sequence: CDR1 MGHRA, CDR2 YSYEKL. CDR3 loop: CASSQGRQGPKNSPLHF. The CDR3 DNA reads TGCGCCAGCAGCCAAGGCCGACAAGGACCTAAGAATTCACCCCTCCACTTT.

This rearrangement joins TRBV24-1 to TRBJ2-1; a weak D match, TRBD2 (6 bases). The CDR3 has 16 amino acids. With 3 bases removed from V and 8 bases from J, the gap between germline ends came to 19 bases. Per germline, CDR1 KGHDR and CDR2 SFDVKD. Here the CDR3 DNA reads TGTGCCACCAGTGATCCGGGTGTGGCGGGACGGGATGAGCAGTTCTTC. Translated, it gives CATSDPGVAGRDEQFF.

The J gene is TRBJ1-1, the V gene TRBV19, with 11 bases lining up with TRBD1. Germline lookup yields CDR1 LNHDA and CDR2 SQIVND (reference sequence). The CDR3 length is 14 residues. The V gene end was trimmed by 6 bases and the J gene end by 4 bases; junction bases not matched to a gene: 4. CDR3 nucleotide sequence: TGTGCCAGTAGGACCGGGACAGGGGGCACTGAAGCTTTCTTT. The encoded protein is CASRTGTGGTEAFF.

The chain carries TRBV6-6 and TRBJ2-4, with 11 bases aligning to TRBD1. V shed 5 bases, J shed 2 bases, and the junction held 8 bases outside the gene matches. CDR3 length: 17 amino acids. The germline V gene encodes CDR1 MNHNY and CDR2 SVGAGI (reference sequence). The CDR3: CASSPAWDRGSKNIQYF. CDR3 nucleotides: TGTGCCAGCAGTCCCGCTTGGGACAGGGGGTCCAAAAACATTCAGTACTTC.

V gene TRBV28 combines with J gene TRBJ1-2, with TRBD1 matching over 12 bases. V lost 4 bases, J lost 8 bases, and 8 bases stayed unmatched. Germline V gene sequence: CDR1 MDHEN, CDR2 SYDVKM. CDR3 length: 15 amino acids. Here the CDR3 reads CASSSPGQGAGGYTF. CDR3 bases: TGTGCCAGCAGTTCACCGGGACAGGGGGCGGGAGGCTACACCTTC.

V and J are TRBV12-5 and TRBJ2-7, with D tentatively TRBD1 or TRBD2 (6 bases each). This CDR3 region has 16 residues. V dropped 6 bases and J dropped 4 bases, with 22 bases sitting between them. Per the germline V gene, CDR1 is LGHNT and CDR2 is FRNRAP. The CDR3 sequence: CASGFEGGSRGYEQYF. The CDR3 region has the DNA TGTGCTAGTGGCTTTGAGGGGGGATCTCGAGGGTACGAGCAGTACTTC. Complete variable domain (other parts from reference TRBV12-5 and TRBJ2-7): DARVTQTPRHKVTEMGQEVTMRCQPILGHNTVFWYRQTMMQGLELLAYFRNRAPLDDSGMPKDRFSAEMPDATLATLKIQPSEPRDSAVYFCASGFEGGSRGYEQYFGPGTRLTVT.

The rearrangement joins TRBV7-6 to TRBJ1-3, with a possible D match to TRBD1 (6 bases). Germline V gene data show CDR1 as SGHVS and CDR2 as FNYEAQ. This CDR3 comprises 15 residues. The germline V and J ends were trimmed by 3 bases and 7 bases, with 16 bases remaining between them. CDR3 DNA: TGTGCCAGCAGCTTTCATAGCACAGGGTTGAACACCATATATTTT. It specifies CASSFHSTGLNTIYF.

The chain links TRBV27 to TRBJ1-1, with a tentative D call TRBD1 (5 bases). CDR3 size: 15 residues. V was shortened by 0 bases and J by 4 bases, with 12 bases between the two germline ends. CDR1 MNHEY and CDR2 SMNVEV come from the germline V gene (reference sequence). The DNA of the CDR3 is TGTGCCAGCAGTTTATCCGGGGGAGTGGGCACTGAAGCTTTCTTT. This codes for CASSLSGGVGTEAFF.

V is TRBV7-9 and J is TRBJ2-2, with D perhaps TRBD1 (6 bases). The V and J ends lost 4 bases and 2 bases respectively, with 11 bases between them. The CDR3 contains 15 residues. Per germline, CDR1 SEHNR and CDR2 FQNEAQ (reference sequence). The CDR3 nucleotides are TGTGCCAGCAGCTCCCGGGACACCAACACCGGGGAGCTGTTTTTT. This codes for CASSSRDTNTGELFF. Full variable domain (remainder filled in from reference TRBV7-9 and TRBJ2-2): DTGVSQNPRHKITKRGQNVTFRCDPISEHNRLYWYRQTLGQGPEFLTYFQNEAQLEKSRLLSDRFSAERPKGSFSTLEIQRTEQGDSAMYLCASSSRDTNTGELFFGEGSRLTVL.